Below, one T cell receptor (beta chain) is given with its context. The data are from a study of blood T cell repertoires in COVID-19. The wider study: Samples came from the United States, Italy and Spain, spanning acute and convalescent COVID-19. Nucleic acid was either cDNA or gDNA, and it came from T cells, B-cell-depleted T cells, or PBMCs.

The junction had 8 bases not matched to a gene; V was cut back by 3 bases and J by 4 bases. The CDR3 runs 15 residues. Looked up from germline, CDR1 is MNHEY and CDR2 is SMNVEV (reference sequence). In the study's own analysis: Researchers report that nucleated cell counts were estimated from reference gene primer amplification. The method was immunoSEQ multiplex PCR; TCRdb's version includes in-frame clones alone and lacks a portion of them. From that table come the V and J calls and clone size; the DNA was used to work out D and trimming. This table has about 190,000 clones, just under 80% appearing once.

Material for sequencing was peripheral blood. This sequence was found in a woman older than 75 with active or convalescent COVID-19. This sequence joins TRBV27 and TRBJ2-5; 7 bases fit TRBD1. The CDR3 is CASSLQQGWTETQYF. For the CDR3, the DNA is TGTGCCAGCAGTTTGCAACAGGGGTGGACAGAGACCCAGTACTTC.